One sample yielded the 22 T cell receptor beta chains listed below, sequenced in a study of T-cell memory formation after mild COVID-19. TCRdb analysed the 5' RACE reads with MiXCR anew, one entry per CDR3 protein. The table includes approximately 290,000 distinct CDR3 sequences, 15% to 20% detected once. Specimen: PBMCs or a T cell subset sorted from them (not recorded which). The receptors here all came from a man aged 18-30 years who had mild COVID-19 (a few samples of this study predate the infection). Cell type and time point are not known.

The chain couples TRBV6-5 to TRBJ2-3; 15 positions agree with TRBD2. CDR1 and CDR2 from the germline V gene are MNHEY and SVGAGI. This CDR3 contains 17 residues. J lost 5 bases, V lost 4 bases, and 7 bases had no gene match. DNA of the CDR3: TGTGCCAGCAGTTCCGGACTAGCGGGGGGGCAGGGAGATACGCAGTATTTT. Protein product: CASSSGLAGGQGDTQYF.

Written as DNA, the CDR3 is TGTGCCAGTAGTTCTCCGGGACAGAAGATGGGGACCCAGTACTTC. Amino acids: CASSSPGQKMGTQYF. This rearrangement joins TRBV19 to TRBJ2-5, with 7 bases that match TRBD1. The CDR3 has 15 residues. Trimming at V came to 5 bases and at J to 7 bases, leaving 13 bases not matched to a gene. Germline assignment: CDR1 LNHDA and CDR2 SQIVND (reference sequence).

This clonotype was recorded a few times. This chain links TRBV7-9 with TRBJ2-3; D ambiguous. V shed 7 bases and J shed 2 bases, with 16 bases lying between them. Germline V gene sequence: CDR1 SEHNR, CDR2 FQNEAQ (reference sequence). The CDR3 spans 15 residues. CDR3 nucleotide sequence: TGTGCCAGCACCCCACGTGCCGGACCCACAGATACGCAGTATTTT. Amino acids: CASTPRAGPTDTQYF. The full variable domain, rest sourced from reference TRBV7-9 and TRBJ2-3, is DTGVSQNPRHKITKRGQNVTFRCDPISEHNRLYWYRQTLGQGPEFLTYFQNEAQLEKSRLLSDRFSAERPKGSFSTLEIQRTEQGDSAMYLCASTPRAGPTDTQYFGPGTRLTVL.

The table lists this clonotype with a few counts. The chain carries TRBV6-6 and TRBJ2-5; TRBD1 might be the D (6 bases). CDR3 length: 15 amino acids. The germline V gene encodes CDR1 MNHNY and CDR2 SVGAGI (reference sequence). Trimming removed 7 bases at V and 8 bases at J, with 23 bases between. The chain's CDR3 is CASTPRTASKTTQYF. The CDR3 nucleotides are TGTGCCAGCACGCCCCGGACAGCTAGCAAGACCACCCAGTACTTC.

CDR3 bases: TGCGCCAGCAGCTTGGCTACCGGGACAGGGGTGCAAGAGACCCAGTACTTC. Translation: CASSLATGTGVQETQYF. This chain joins TRBV5-1 and TRBJ2-5; 10 bases are shared with TRBD1. This CDR3 has 17 amino acids. The V and J ends lost 0 bases and 2 bases, in that order; junction bases with no gene match: 7. Per the germline V gene, CDR1 is SGHRS and CDR2 is YFSETQ.

The sample holds a few counts of this clonotype. The V gene is TRBV5-6, the J gene TRBJ2-1; 10 bases are shared with TRBD2. The length of the CDR3 is 15 residues. Germline loops: CDR1 SGHDT, CDR2 YYEEEE. V trimming: 2 bases; J trimming: 3 bases; junction bases outside the gene matches: 2. In nucleotides, the CDR3 is TGTGCCAGCAGCTTAACTAGCGGGGTCTACAATGAGCAGTTCTTC. Translated: CASSLTSGVYNEQFF.

The chain combines TRBV29-1 with TRBJ2-1, with TRBD2 matching 7 bases. This CDR3 is built from 12 residues. V trimming: 3 bases; J trimming: 5 bases; junction bases outside the gene matches: 1. Germline CDR1 reads SQVTM; CDR2 reads ANQGSEA. In DNA, the CDR3 is TGCAGCGTTGAGGGAGGGAACAATGAGCAGTTCTTC. Amino acid sequence: CSVEGGNNEQFF.

The V call is TRBV7-9, the J call TRBJ2-5; D is tentatively TRBD1 or TRBD2 (5 bases each). The V end lost 5 bases, the J end lost 5 bases, and 12 bases lay between the germline ends. The germline V gene encodes CDR1 SEHNR and CDR2 FQNEAQ (reference sequence). The CDR3 totals 13 residues. The DNA of the CDR3 is TGTGCCAGCAGCCCCCTCGGGGCGGAGACCCAGTACTTC. Translation: CASSPLGAETQYF. The entire variable domain, with the rest obtained from reference TRBV7-9 and TRBJ2-5, is as follows: DTGVSQNPRHKITKRGQNVTFRCDPISEHNRLYWYRQTLGQGPEFLTYFQNEAQLEKSRLLSDRFSAERPKGSFSTLEIQRTEQGDSAMYLCASSPLGAETQYFGPGTRLLVL.

V gene TRBV19 combines with J gene TRBJ1-1; D possibly corresponds to TRBD1 (6 bases). The CDR3 spans 13 residues. V lost 7 bases to trimming and J lost 2 bases, with 11 bases between them. Germline V gene data show CDR1 as LNHDA and CDR2 as SQIVND (reference sequence). This CDR3 is CASTVGGNTEAFF. CDR3 DNA sequence: TGTGCCAGTACCGTAGGGGGAAACACTGAAGCTTTCTTT.

There are a few counts of this clonotype. The chain combines TRBV7-2 with TRBJ2-4, with 7 nucleotides matching TRBD2. V was clipped by 5 bases and J by 6 bases; unmatched bases: 7. The CDR3 is 14 residues long. From germline, CDR1 is SGHTA and CDR2 FQGNSA. The CDR3 nucleotides are TGTGCCAGCAGCCCACAAACGGGGGGAAACATTCAGTACTTC. Protein product: CASSPQTGGNIQYF.

This clonotype was seen a few times. The genes are TRBV29-1 and TRBJ1-1, with D unclear. From germline, CDR1 is SQVTM and CDR2 ANQGSEA. Deletions cut 8 bases from V and 5 bases from J, with 12 bases between. This CDR3 spans 11 amino acids. Here the CDR3 DNA reads TGCAGCCACCGGGTGGGAACTGAAGCTTTCTTT. This translates into CSHRVGTEAFF.

The CDR3 DNA follows: TGTGCCAGCAGAATGGACACTGAAGCTTTCTTT. This encodes CASRMDTEAFF. The rearrangement joins TRBV28 to TRBJ1-1; D remains ambiguous. Trimming took 6 bases from V and 3 from J, leaving 5 bases between them. Germline V gene lookup returns CDR1 MDHEN and CDR2 SYDVKM. CDR3 size: 11 residues.

The chain employs TRBV12-3 or TRBV12-4 and TRBJ2-7; the D is unclear. The CDR3 covers 11 residues. Deletions cut 3 bases from V and 5 bases from J, with 5 bases between. CDR3 protein: CASSFRHEQYF. CDR3 bases: TGTGCCAGCAGTTTCCGCCACGAGCAGTACTTC.

This clonotype appeared a few times. This chain uses TRBV5-1 with TRBJ2-5; 14 bases agree with TRBD2. The CDR3 consists of 16 residues. After removal of 1 base from V and 4 bases from J, the junction contained 3 bases not matched to a gene. The germline CDR1 and CDR2 sequences are SGHRS and YFSETQ. CDR3 bases: TGCGCCAGCAGCTTGCTTGGACTAGCGGGGGGAGAGACCCAGTACTTC. It encodes CASSLLGLAGGETQYF.

This chain connects TRBV28 to TRBJ2-7; tentative D call: TRBD2 (6 bases). This CDR3 spans 14 amino acids. In germline, CDR1 is MDHEN, CDR2 SYDVKM. Between the trimmed V and J ends, which lost 2 bases and 9 bases, there was a span of 17 bases. The CDR3 protein is CASSLPGLSIMQYV. In nucleotides, the CDR3 is TGTGCCAGCAGTTTACCGGGACTCAGTATTATGCAGTACGTC.

This clonotype was counted between two and nine times. The genes are TRBV7-8 and TRBJ1-5, with 7 bases matching TRBD1. The germline V gene has CDR1 SGHVS and CDR2 FQNEAQ. The CDR3 has 14 residues. With V trimmed by 2 bases and J by 7 bases, 5 bases remained unmatched. The CDR3 loop reads CASSLRQGEQPQHF. CDR3 nucleotides: TGTGCCAGCAGCTTAAGACAGGGTGAACAGCCCCAGCATTTT.

There are a few counts of this clonotype. V gene TRBV28 combines with J gene TRBJ2-1; D possibly uses TRBD1 or TRBD2 (5 bases each). The CDR3 covers 15 residues. V shed 5 bases and J shed 4 bases, with 15 bases lying between them. CDR1 and CDR2 (germline): MDHEN, SYDVKM. The CDR3 here is CASSPIKEGYNEQFF. Here the CDR3 DNA reads TGTGCCAGCAGTCCGATTAAAGAGGGGTACAATGAGCAGTTCTTC.

This clonotype was detected only a few times. The DNA for the CDR3 is TGTGCCAGCAGCCCCCTCGTGGGGGATCAGCCCCAGCATTTT. It codes for CASSPLVGDQPQHF. The chain carries TRBV7-9 and TRBJ1-5, with D maybe TRBD1 (5 bases). Trimming removed 5 bases at V and 5 bases at J, with 13 bases between. Germline assignment: CDR1 SEHNR and CDR2 FQNEAQ (reference sequence). The CDR3 runs 14 residues. Together with reference TRBV7-9 and TRBJ1-5, the CDR3 gives the full variable domain: DTGVSQNPRHKITKRGQNVTFRCDPISEHNRLYWYRQTLGQGPEFLTYFQNEAQLEKSRLLSDRFSAERPKGSFSTLEIQRTEQGDSAMYLCASSPLVGDQPQHFGDGTRLSIL.

The chain recombines TRBV7-2 with TRBJ2-7; 8 bases map to TRBD1. The ends lost 5 bases at V and 5 bases at J; junction bases unmatched: 8. Germline V gene lookup returns CDR1 SGHTA and CDR2 FQGNSA. The CDR3 spans 14 residues. The CDR3 sequence: CASSPYAGGNEQYV. The DNA for the CDR3 is TGTGCCAGCAGCCCCTACGCAGGGGGCAACGAGCAGTACGTC.

This clonotype turned up a few times. The chain uses TRBV23-1 and TRBJ2-7; D gene uncertain. TRBV23-1 is labeled an ORF, and its function is uncertain. V was shortened by 11 bases and J by 3 bases, with 5 bases between the two germline ends. The CDR3 sequence is 9 residues long. The DNA for the CDR3 is TGCGCCCGGTACTACGAGCAGTACGTC. Translating gives CARYYEQYV.

V is TRBV6-2 or TRBV6-3 and J is TRBJ2-5, with 7 bases fitting TRBD1. In germline, CDR1 is MNHEY, CDR2 SVGEGT. The length of the CDR3 is 14 residues. The ends lost 1 base at V and 1 base at J; junction bases unmatched: 0. CDR3 DNA: TGTGCCAGCAGTTACTGGACAGGCCAAGAGACCCAGTACTTC. This codes for CASSYWTGQETQYF.

The chain carries TRBV5-1 and TRBJ2-5, with TRBD2 identical over 7 bases. CDR3 length: 15 residues. J was trimmed by 1 base and V by 2 bases; bases with no gene match: 5. Germline V lookup: CDR1 SGHRS, CDR2 YFSETQ. In DNA, the CDR3 is TGCGCCAGCAGCTTCCGCGGGGGTCGCCAAGAGACCCAGTACTTC. It yields the protein CASSFRGGRQETQYF. The variable domain in full, with the rest retrieved from reference TRBV5-1 and TRBJ2-5, is KAGVTQTPRYLIKTRGQQVTLSCSPISGHRSVSWYQQTPGQGLQFLFEYFSETQRNKGNFPGRFSGRQFSNSRSEMNVSTLELGDSALYLCASSFRGGRQETQYFGPGTRLLVL.